This TCR beta chain was found in a study of identical twins. This clonotype came up many times. The cDNA had a unique molecular identifier and a template-switch universal primer site. Each CDR3 protein is one row after TCRdb ran MiXCR on the 5' RACE reads. The table has roughly 720,000 distinct CDR3 sequences, roughly 20% seen once; the top ten hold 13%. CDR3 length: 13 amino acids. Trimming removed 7 bases from V and 2 bases from J, with 11 bases in between. CDR1 and CDR2 (germline): SGHTA, FQGNSA. These data were also filed under a second study, of T cells expressing NK-cell markers.

Material for sequencing was PBMCs. The J gene is TRBJ1-2, the V gene TRBV7-2; D gene ambiguous. This TCR was recovered from a woman between 18 and 29 years old in good health. The CDR3 DNA reads TGTGCCAGCACCCTTAGAGGGAACTATGGCTACACCTTC. The encoded protein is CASTLRGNYGYTF.